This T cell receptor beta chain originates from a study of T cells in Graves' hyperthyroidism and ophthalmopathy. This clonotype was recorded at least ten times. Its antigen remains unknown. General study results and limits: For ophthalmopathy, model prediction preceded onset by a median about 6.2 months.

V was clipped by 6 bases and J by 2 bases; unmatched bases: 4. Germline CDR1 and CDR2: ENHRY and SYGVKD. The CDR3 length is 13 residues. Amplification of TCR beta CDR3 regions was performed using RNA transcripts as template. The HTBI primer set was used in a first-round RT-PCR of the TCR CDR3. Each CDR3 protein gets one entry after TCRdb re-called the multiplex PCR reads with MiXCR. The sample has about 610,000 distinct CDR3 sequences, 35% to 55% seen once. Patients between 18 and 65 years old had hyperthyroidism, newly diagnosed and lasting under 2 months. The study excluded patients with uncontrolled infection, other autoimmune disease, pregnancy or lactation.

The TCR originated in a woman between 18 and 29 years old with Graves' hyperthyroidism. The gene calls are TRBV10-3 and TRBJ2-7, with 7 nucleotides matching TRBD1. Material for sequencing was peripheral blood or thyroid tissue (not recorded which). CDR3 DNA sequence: TGTGCCATCAGCTACGGACAGGCCTACGAGCAGTACTTC. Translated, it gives CAISYGQAYEQYF.